The rows below give T cell receptor beta chains drawn from one sample of a study of shared clonotypes between healthy human individuals. TCRdb's table, derived via immunoSEQ multiplex PCR, lists solely in-frame clones and lacks some. Of about 750,000 clones listed, 80% to 95% are singletons. The sample taken for sequencing was naive CD8+ T cells sorted from blood. Receptors were obtained from a young man in good health. The CDR3 runs from the conserved cysteine through the conserved F or W. D genes are given only for firm matches. Rows give clone size only sometimes, using once, few, many, or a class for an expanded clone.

j_call | d_call | clone_size | v_call | cdr3_nt | cdr3_aa
TRBJ2-3 | TRBD2 | NA | TRBV19 | TGTGCCAGTAATAGAGCGGGAGGGGGCACAGATACGCAGTATTTT | CASNRAGGGTDTQYF
TRBJ2-1 | TRBD2 | NA | TRBV25-1 | TGTGCCAGCACGGGCGCTTCAGCGGGAGGGTATTATGAGCAGTTCTTC | CASTGASAGGYYEQFF
TRBJ2-5 | NA | NA | TRBV27 | TGTGCCAGCAGTTTATCCGGGAGCGAGACCCAGTACTTC | CASSLSGSETQYF
TRBJ2-7 | TRBD1 | NA | TRBV4-3 | TGCGCCAGCAGCCAAGACCTAAGGGGGCTCTCCTACGAGCAGTACTTC | CASSQDLRGLSYEQYF
TRBJ1-4 | TRBD1 | NA | TRBV27 | TGTGCCAGCAGAACGGGACAGGTTAATGAAAAACTGTTTTTT | CASRTGQVNEKLFF
TRBJ1-1 | TRBD1 | NA | TRBV9 | TGTGCCAGCAGCGTAGGGATAGGGGGCGTCGGAGCTTTCTTT | CASSVGIGGVGAFF
TRBJ2-1 | TRBD2 | NA | TRBV18 | TGTGCCAGCTCACCGACTAGCGGGAGGGTGCTCAATGAGCAGTTCTTC | CASSPTSGRVLNEQFF
TRBJ2-7 | NA | NA | TRBV30 | TGTGCCGCACCAAGAAGCGGGACAGATTTCTCCGAGCAGTACTTC | CAAPRSGTDFSEQYF
TRBJ2-7 | NA | few | TRBV5-4 | TGTGCCAGCAGCCCCATGGCAGGGGGAGGCGGCTACGAGCAGTACTTC | CASSPMAGGGGYEQYF
TRBJ2-2 | NA | NA | TRBV7-6 | TGTGCCAGCAGCTCAAACCCGGCAGGGACCACCGGGGAGCTGTTTTTT | CASSSNPAGTTGELFF
TRBJ1-1 | NA | NA | TRBV6-5 | TGTGCCAGCAGTTCCCGCCCTTTAATAAACACTGAAGCTTTCTTT | CASSSRPLINTEAFF
TRBJ2-2 | TRBD2 | NA | TRBV29-1 | TGCAGCGTTGAAGCGGAGACTAGCGGGAGTTTCGGCGGGGAGCTGTTTTTT | CSVEAETSGSFGGELFF
TRBJ2-7 | TRBD1 | NA | TRBV5-4 | TGTGCCAGCAGCTTGCCGGGACAGGGTTTTTACGAGCAGTACTTC | CASSLPGQGFYEQYF
TRBJ2-1 | NA | NA | TRBV27 | TGTGCCACAAGAGGGGAATTGGAAAATGAGCAGTTCTTC | CATRGELENEQFF
TRBJ1-5 | TRBD1 | NA | TRBV29-1 | TGCAGCGTGGGGACAGGGGGCGGCAATCAGCCCCAGCATTTT | CSVGTGGGNQPQHF
TRBJ2-1 | NA | NA | TRBV21-1 | TGTGCCAGCCCAGGGGGGACTAGGGATGAGCAGTTCTTC | CASPGGTRDEQFF
TRBJ2-1 | NA | NA | TRBV5-1 | TGCGCCAGCAGCTTGGGAAGCGGAAGCTCCTACAATGAGCAGTTCTTC | CASSLGSGSSYNEQFF
TRBJ2-7 | NA | NA | TRBV27 | TGTGCCAGCAGTTTATCGGGACCTTACGAGCAGTACTTC | CASSLSGPYEQYF
TRBJ2-7 | TRBD2 | NA | TRBV29-1 | TGCAGCGCGACCTTCGTCGAGGCGGGAGGAGAGCAGTACTTC | CSATFVEAGGEQYF
TRBJ2-7 | TRBD1 | NA | TRBV12-5 | TGTGCTAGTGGTTCGGGACAGGGGGTGTTCGAGCAGTACTTC | CASGSGQGVFEQYF
TRBJ2-3 | NA | NA | TRBV10-1 | TGCGCCAGGCCGATCCTAGCTTGGGGGTCCACAGATACGCAGTATTTT | CARPILAWGSTDTQYF
TRBJ2-1 | NA | NA | TRBV5-6 | TGTGCCAGCAGCTTGGAGGGTCTACCGCCCTACAATGAGCAGTTCTTC | CASSLEGLPPYNEQFF
TRBJ2-3 | NA | NA | TRBV11-2 | TGTGCCAGCAGCCAATGGGGGCAGAACACAGATACGCAGTATTTT | CASSQWGQNTDTQYF
TRBJ1-2 | TRBD1 | NA | TRBV18 | TGTGCCAGCTCACCAGAGGGACAGGCAATTTATGGCTACACCTTC | CASSPEGQAIYGYTF
TRBJ2-7 | TRBD2 | NA | TRBV15 | TGTGCCACCAGCGCCGTAGCGGGTAATGGAATGGACGAGCAGTACTTC | CATSAVAGNGMDEQYF
TRBJ2-5 | TRBD2 | NA | TRBV9 | TGTGCCAGCAGCGTAGGTGCGGGGGGGAGAGAGACCCAGTACTTC | CASSVGAGGRETQYF
TRBJ2-7 | TRBD2 | NA | TRBV5-1 | TGCGCCAGCAGCTTGGGGTTTGGGACTAGCACGTACGAGCAGTACTTC | CASSLGFGTSTYEQYF
TRBJ2-1 | TRBD2 | once | TRBV9 | TGTGCCAGCAGCGTAGAAACTAGCGAATACAATGAGCAGTTCTTC | CASSVETSEYNEQFF
TRBJ2-1 | TRBD2 | NA | TRBV19 | TGTGCCACTTCTCTAGCGGGAGTCCACAATGAGCAGTTCTTC | CATSLAGVHNEQFF
TRBJ2-7 | NA | NA | TRBV7-9 | TGTGCCAGCAGCCCGGGACTTTTCGAGCAGTACTTC | CASSPGLFEQYF
TRBJ2-1 | TRBD2 | once | TRBV11-2 | TGTGCCAGCAGCTTATTAGGACTAGCGGCGATCAATGAGCAGTTCTTC | CASSLLGLAAINEQFF
TRBJ2-7 | TRBD2 | NA | TRBV27 | TGTGCCAGCAGTTCCCAGACTAGCGGGAGTTCCTACGAGCAGTACTTC | CASSSQTSGSSYEQYF
TRBJ2-7 | NA | NA | TRBV20-1 | TGCAGTGCTATGTCAGGGAACGAGCAGTACTTC | CSAMSGNEQYF
TRBJ2-1 | NA | NA | TRBV4-1 | TGCGCCAGCAGCCAAGAGGGGGTGGAGTTGTTCTTC | CASSQEGVELFF
TRBJ2-1 | NA | NA | TRBV2 | TGTGCCAGTCCCCGCGGAACCAGCTCCTACAATGAGCAGTTCTTC | CASPRGTSSYNEQFF
TRBJ1-1 | NA | NA | TRBV6-5 | TGTGCCAGCAGTTATACGGGGGGCACTGAAGCTTTCTTT | CASSYTGGTEAFF